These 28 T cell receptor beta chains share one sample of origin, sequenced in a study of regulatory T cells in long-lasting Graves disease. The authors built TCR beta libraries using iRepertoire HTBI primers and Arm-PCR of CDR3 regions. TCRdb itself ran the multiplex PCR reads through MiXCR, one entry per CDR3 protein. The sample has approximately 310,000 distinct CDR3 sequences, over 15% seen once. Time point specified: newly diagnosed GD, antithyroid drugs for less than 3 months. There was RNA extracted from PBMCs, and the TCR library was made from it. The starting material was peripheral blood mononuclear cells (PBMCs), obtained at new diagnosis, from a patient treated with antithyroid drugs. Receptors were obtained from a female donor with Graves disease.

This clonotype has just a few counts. The CDR3 bases are TGTGCCAGTAGTATAGATACGGGGGCTGTGGATCAGCCCCAGCATTTT. Its protein is CASSIDTGAVDQPQHF. This chain connects TRBV19 to TRBJ1-5; D may be TRBD1 (6 bases). The ends were cut back, 0 bases at V and 5 bases at J, with 14 bases in the middle. The V gene's germline CDR1 is LNHDA and CDR2 SQIVND (reference sequence). The CDR3 length is 16 residues. Supplemented by reference TRBV19 and TRBJ1-5, the full variable domain reads DGGITQSPKYLFRKEGQNVTLSCEQNLNHDAMYWYRQDPGQGLRLIYYSQIVNDFQKGDIAEGYSVSREKKESFPLTVTSAQKNPTAFYLCASSIDTGAVDQPQHFGDGTRLSIL.

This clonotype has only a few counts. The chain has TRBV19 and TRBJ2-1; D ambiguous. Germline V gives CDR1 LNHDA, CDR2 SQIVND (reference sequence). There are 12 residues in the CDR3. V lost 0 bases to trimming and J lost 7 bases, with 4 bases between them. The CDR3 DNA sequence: TGTGCCAGTAGTATAGAGAGGAATGAGCAGTTCTTC. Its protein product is CASSIERNEQFF.

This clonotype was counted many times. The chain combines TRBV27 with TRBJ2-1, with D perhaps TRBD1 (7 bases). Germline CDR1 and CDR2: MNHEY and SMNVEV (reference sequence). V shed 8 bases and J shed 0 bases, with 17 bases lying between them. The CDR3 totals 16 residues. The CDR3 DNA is TGTGCCAGCTCCGGAGGGGGCGGTAGCTCCTACAATGAGCAGTTCTTC. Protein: CASSGGGGSSYNEQFF.

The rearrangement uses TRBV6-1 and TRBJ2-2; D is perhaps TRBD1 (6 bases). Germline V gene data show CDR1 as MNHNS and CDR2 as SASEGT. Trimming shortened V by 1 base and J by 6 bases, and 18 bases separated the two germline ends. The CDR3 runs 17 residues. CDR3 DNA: TGTGCCAGCAGTGAAGTGACAGGACGATTACGGGCCGGGGAGCTGTTTTTT. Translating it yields CASSEVTGRLRAGELFF.

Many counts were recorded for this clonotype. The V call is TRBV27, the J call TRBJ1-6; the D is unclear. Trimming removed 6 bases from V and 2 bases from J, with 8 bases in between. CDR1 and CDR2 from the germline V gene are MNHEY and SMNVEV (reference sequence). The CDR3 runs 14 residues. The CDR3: CASRREAYNSPLHF. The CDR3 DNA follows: TGTGCCAGCAGACGTGAGGCCTATAATTCACCCCTCCACTTT.

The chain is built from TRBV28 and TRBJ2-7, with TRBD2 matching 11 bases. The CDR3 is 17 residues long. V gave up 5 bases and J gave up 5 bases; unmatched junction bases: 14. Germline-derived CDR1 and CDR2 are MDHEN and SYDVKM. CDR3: CASSRSSGRPEVDEQYF. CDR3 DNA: TGTGCCAGCAGTCGTTCTAGCGGGAGGCCGGAGGTCGACGAGCAGTACTTC.

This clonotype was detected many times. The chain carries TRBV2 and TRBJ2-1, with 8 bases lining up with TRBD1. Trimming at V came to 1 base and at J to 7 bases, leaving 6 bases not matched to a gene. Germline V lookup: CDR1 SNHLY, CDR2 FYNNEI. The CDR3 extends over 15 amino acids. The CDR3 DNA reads TGTGCCAGCAGTGAAGGTGGACAGGGATTGAATGAGCAGTTCTTC. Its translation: CASSEGGQGLNEQFF.

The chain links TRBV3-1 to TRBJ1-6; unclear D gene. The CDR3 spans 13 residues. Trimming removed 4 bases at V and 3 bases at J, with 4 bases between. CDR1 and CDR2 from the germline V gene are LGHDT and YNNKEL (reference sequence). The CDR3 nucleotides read TGTGCCAGCAGCCCCGGCTATAATTCACCCCTCCACTTT. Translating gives CASSPGYNSPLHF.

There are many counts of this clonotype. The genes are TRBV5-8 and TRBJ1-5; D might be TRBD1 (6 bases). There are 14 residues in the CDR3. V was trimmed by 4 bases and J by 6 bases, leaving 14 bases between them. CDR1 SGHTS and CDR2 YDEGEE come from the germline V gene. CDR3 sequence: CASSGGQGAQPQHF. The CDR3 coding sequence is TGTGCCAGCAGCGGGGGGCAAGGGGCTCAGCCCCAGCATTTT.

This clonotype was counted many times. CDR3 in DNA: TGTGCCAGCAGTCCACGGGGACGTCAGAGCACTGAAGCTTTCTTT. This codes for CASSPRGRQSTEAFF. This chain uses TRBV12-3 or TRBV12-4 with TRBJ1-1; possibly TRBD1 for D (5 bases). The length of the CDR3 is 15 residues. Between the trimmed V and J ends, which lost 5 bases and 4 bases, there was a span of 17 bases.

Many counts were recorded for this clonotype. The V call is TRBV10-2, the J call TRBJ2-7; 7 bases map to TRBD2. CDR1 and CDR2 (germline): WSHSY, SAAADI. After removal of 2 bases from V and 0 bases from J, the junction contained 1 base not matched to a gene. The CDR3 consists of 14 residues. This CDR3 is CASSESGVSYEQYF. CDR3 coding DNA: TGCGCCAGCAGTGAGAGCGGGGTCTCCTACGAGCAGTACTTC.

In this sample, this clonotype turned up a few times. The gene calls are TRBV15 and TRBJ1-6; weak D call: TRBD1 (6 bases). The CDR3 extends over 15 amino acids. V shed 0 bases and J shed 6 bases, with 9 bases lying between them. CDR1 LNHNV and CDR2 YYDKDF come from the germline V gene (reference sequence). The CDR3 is CATSRDPQGNSPLHF. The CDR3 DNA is TGTGCCACCAGCAGAGATCCACAGGGTAATTCACCCCTCCACTTT.

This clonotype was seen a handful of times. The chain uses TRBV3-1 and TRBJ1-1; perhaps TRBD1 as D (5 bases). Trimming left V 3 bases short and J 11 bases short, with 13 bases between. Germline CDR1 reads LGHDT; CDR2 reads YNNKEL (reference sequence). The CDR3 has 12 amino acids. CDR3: CASSQGGSGAFF. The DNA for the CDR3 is TGTGCCAGCAGCCAGGGGGGGTCGGGCGCTTTCTTT.

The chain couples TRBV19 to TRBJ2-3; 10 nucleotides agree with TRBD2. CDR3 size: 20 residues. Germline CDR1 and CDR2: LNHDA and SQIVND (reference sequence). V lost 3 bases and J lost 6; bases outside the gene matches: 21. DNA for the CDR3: TGTGCCAGTAGTATGAGTCGCCTAGCGGGAGCTGTCTCAGGGCAGGATACGCAGTATTTT. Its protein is CASSMSRLAGAVSGQDTQYF.

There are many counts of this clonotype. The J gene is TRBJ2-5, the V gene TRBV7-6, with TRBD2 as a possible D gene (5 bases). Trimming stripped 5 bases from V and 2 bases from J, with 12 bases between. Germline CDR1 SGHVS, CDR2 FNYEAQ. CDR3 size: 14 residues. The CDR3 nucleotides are TGTGCCAGCAGCGGGGAGCAGAATCAAGAGACCCAGTACTTC. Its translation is CASSGEQNQETQYF.

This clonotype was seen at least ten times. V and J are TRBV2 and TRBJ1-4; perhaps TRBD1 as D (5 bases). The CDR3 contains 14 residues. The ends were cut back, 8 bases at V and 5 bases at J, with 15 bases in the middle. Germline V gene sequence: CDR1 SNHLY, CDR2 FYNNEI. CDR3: CASRAGTGNEKLFF. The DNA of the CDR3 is TGTGCCAGCCGAGCGGGGACGGGGAATGAAAAACTGTTTTTT. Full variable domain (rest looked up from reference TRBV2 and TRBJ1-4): EPEVTQTPSHQVTQMGQEVILRCVPISNHLYFYWYRQILGQKVEFLVSFYNNEISEKSEIFDDQFSVERPDGSNFTLKIRSTKLEDSAMYFCASRAGTGNEKLFFGSGTQLSVL.

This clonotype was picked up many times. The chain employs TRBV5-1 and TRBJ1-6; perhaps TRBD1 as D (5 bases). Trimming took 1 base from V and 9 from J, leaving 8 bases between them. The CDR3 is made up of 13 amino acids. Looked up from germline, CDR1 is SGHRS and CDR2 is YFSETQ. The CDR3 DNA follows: TGCGCCAGCAGCTTGAAAGGGACTTCACCCCTCCACTTT. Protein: CASSLKGTSPLHF.

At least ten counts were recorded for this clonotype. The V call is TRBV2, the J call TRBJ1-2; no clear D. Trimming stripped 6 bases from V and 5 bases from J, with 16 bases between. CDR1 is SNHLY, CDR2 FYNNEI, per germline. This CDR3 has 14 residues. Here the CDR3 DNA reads TGTGCCAGCAGACCAGTCGAGGGTACTTATGGCTACACCTTC. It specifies CASRPVEGTYGYTF.

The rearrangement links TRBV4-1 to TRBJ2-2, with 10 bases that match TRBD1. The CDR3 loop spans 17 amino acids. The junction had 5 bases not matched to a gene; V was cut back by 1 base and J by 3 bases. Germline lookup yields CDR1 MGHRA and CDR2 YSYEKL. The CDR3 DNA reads TGCGCCAGCAGCCAAGCCAGACAGGGGGCGGACACCGGGGAGCTGTTTTTT. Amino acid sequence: CASSQARQGADTGELFF.

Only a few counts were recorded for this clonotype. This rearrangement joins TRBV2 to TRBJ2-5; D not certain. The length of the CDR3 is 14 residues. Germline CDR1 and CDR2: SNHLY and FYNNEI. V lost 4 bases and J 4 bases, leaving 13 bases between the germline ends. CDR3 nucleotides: TGTGCCAGCAGTGCCCGCGGAGCCCCAGAGACCCAGTACTTC. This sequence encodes CASSARGAPETQYF.

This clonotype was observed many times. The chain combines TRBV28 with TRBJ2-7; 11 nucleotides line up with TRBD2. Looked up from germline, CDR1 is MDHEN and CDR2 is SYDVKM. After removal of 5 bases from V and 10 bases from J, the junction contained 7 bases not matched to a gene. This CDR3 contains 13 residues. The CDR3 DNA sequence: TGTGCCAGCAGTACAACTAGCGGGAGTGTTCAGTACTTC. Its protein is CASSTTSGSVQYF. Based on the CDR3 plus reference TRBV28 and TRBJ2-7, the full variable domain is DVKVTQSSRYLVKRTGEKVFLECVQDMDHENMFWYRQDPGLGLRLIYFSYDVKMKEKGDIPEGYSVSREKKERFSLILESASTNQTSMYLCASSTTSGSVQYFGPGTRLTVT.

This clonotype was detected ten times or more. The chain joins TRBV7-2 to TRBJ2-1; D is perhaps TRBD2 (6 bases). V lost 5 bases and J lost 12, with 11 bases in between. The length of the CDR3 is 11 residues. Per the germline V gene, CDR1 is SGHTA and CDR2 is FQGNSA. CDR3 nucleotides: TGTGCCAGCAGCCGCGGGACCCCGCAGTTCTTC. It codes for CASSRGTPQFF.

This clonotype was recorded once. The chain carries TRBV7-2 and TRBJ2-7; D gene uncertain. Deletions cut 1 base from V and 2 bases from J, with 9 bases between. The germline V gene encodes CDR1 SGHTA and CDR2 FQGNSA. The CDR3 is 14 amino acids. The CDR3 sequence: CASSLGLLTYEQYF. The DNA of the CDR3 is TGTGCCAGCAGCTTAGGACTCCTAACCTACGAGCAGTACTTC.

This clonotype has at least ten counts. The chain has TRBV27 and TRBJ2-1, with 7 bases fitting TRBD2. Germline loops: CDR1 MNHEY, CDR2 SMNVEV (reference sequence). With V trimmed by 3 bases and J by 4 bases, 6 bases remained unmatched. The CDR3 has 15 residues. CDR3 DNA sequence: TGTGCCAGCAGTTTGACTAGCTGGGGGTACAATGAGCAGTTCTTC. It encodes CASSLTSWGYNEQFF.

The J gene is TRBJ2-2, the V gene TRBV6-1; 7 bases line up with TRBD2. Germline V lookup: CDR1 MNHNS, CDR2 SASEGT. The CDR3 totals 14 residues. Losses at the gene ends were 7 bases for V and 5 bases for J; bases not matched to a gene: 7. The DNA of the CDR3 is TGTGCCAGCAACTACGGGGGGATTACCGGGGAGCTGTTTTTT. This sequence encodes CASNYGGITGELFF.

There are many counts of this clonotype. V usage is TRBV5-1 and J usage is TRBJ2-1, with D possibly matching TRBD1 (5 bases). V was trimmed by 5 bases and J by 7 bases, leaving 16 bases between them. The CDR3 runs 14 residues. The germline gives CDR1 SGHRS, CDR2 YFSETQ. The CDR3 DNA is TGCGCCAGCAGACCCAGCCAGGGAAGAAATGAGCAGTTCTTC. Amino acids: CASRPSQGRNEQFF.

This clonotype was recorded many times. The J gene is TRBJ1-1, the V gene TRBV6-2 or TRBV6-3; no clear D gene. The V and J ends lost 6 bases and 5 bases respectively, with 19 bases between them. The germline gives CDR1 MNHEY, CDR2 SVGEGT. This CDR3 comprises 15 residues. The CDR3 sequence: CASRRGPVGTTEAFF. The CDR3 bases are TGTGCCAGCAGACGTGGGCCAGTGGGAACGACTGAAGCTTTCTTT.

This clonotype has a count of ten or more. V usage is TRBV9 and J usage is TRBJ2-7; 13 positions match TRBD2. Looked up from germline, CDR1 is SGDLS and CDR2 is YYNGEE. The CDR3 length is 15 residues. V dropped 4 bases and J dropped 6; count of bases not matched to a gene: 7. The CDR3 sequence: CASSSGLAGQSEQYF. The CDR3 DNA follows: TGTGCCAGCAGCTCGGGACTAGCGGGACAGTCCGAGCAGTACTTC.